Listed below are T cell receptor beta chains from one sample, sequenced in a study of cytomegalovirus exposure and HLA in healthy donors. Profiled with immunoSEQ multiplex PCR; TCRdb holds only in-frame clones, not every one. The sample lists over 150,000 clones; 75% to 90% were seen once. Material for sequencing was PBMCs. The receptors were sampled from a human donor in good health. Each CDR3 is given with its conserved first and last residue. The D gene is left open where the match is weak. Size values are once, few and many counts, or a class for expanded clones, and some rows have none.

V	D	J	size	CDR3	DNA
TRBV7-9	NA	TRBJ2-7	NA	CASTPGMSYEQYF	TGTGCCAGCACCCCGGGGATGTCCTACGAGCAGTACTTC
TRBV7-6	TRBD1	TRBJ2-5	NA	CASSGDRGYSRFETQYF	TGTGCCAGCAGCGGGGACAGGGGGTATTCTAGGTTTGAGACCCAGTACTTC
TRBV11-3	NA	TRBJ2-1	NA	CASSLVALAYNEQFF	TGTGCCAGCAGCTTAGTAGCACTAGCTTACAATGAGCAGTTCTTC
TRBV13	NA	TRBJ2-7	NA	CASSLGLVWPTYEQYF	TGTGCCAGCAGCTTAGGCCTTGTGTGGCCAACCTACGAGCAGTACTTC
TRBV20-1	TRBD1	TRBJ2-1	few	CSASSGGEQFF	TGCAGTGCTAGTTCAGGGGGTGAGCAGTTCTTC
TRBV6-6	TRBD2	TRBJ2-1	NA	CASSKTSGGAGNEQFF	TGTGCCAGCAGTAAAACTAGCGGGGGGGCAGGAAATGAGCAGTTCTTC
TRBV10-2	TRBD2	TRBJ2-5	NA	CASSYGTSGETQYF	TGCGCCAGCAGCTACGGGACTAGCGGGGAGACCCAGTACTTC
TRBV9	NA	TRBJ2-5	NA	CASSPSAGGGETQYF	TGTGCCAGCAGCCCAAGTGCCGGGGGTGGGGAGACCCAGTACTTC
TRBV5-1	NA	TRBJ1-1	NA	CASSPGEGLEAFF	TGCGCCAGCAGCCCCGGGGAAGGGCTTGAAGCTTTCTTT
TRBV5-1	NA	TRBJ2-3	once	CASSLVLAGDTQYF	TGCGCCAGCAGCTTGGTCCTAGCAGGAGATACGCAGTATTTT
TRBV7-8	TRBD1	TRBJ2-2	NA	CASTPNRGRDTGELFF	TGTGCCAGCACCCCAAACAGGGGGCGGGACACCGGGGAGCTGTTTTTT
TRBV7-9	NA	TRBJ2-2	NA	CASGSLGGLDTGELFF	TGTGCCAGCGGCAGTCTTGGGGGCCTTGACACCGGGGAGCTGTTTTTT
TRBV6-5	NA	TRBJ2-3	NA	CASSYRQGVSTDTQYF	TGTGCCAGCAGTTACCGGCAGGGCGTTAGCACAGATACGCAGTATTTT
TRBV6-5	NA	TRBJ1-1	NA	CASRDGMNTEAFF	TGTGCCAGCAGAGACGGGATGAACACTGAAGCTTTCTTT
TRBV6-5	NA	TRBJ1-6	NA	CASSYSTGGNSPLHF	TGTGCCAGCAGTTACTCGACCGGGGGGAATTCACCCCTCCACTTT
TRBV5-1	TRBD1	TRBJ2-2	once	CASSPQSQGARLFF	TGCGCCAGCAGCCCACAATCACAGGGGGCGCGACTGTTTTTT
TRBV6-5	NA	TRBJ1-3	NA	CASSPQFSGNTIYF	TGTGCCAGCAGTCCACAGTTCTCTGGAAACACCATATATTTT
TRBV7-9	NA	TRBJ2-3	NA	CASSLEGDTQYF	TGTGCCAGCAGCTTAGAGGGGGATACGCAGTATTTT
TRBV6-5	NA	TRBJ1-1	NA	CASSSQGYTEAFF	TGTGCCAGCAGTTCACAGGGATACACTGAAGCTTTCTTT
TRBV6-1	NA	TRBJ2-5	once	CASSEVWQGRETQYF	TGTGCCAGCAGTGAAGTTTGGCAGGGGCGCGAGACCCAGTACTTC
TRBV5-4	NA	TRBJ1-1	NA	CASSLEGVVTEAFF	TGTGCCAGCAGCTTGGAAGGGGTGGTCACTGAAGCTTTCTTT
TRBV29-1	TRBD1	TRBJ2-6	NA	CSVHDRGSSGANVLTF	TGCAGCGTTCACGACAGGGGGTCCTCTGGGGCCAACGTCCTGACTTTC
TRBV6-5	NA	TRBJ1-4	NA	CASRPRGATNEKLFF	TGTGCCAGCCGGCCGCGCGGTGCAACTAATGAAAAACTGTTTTTT
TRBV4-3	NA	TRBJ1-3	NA	CASSPGPQVRNTIYF	TGCGCCAGCAGTCCTGGTCCCCAGGTCCGAAACACCATATATTTT
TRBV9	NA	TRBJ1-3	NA	CASSVAPGATTGNTIYF	TGTGCCAGCAGCGTAGCACCAGGGGCAACGACTGGAAACACCATATATTTT
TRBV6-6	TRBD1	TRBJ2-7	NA	CASSYVDRFGEQYF	TGTGCCAGCAGTTACGTGGACAGGTTTGGCGAGCAGTACTTC
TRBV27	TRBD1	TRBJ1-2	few	CASSPGTGGLSVGYTF	TGTGCCAGCAGTCCCGGGACAGGGGGCCTTAGCGTGGGCTACACCTTC
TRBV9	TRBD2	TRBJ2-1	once	CASSVAGTSLNYNEQFF	TGTGCCAGCAGCGTAGCCGGGACTAGCCTAAATTACAATGAGCAGTTCTTC
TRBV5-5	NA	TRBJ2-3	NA	CASSLDRVRADTQYF	TGTGCCAGCAGCTTGGACAGGGTACGGGCGGATACGCAGTATTTT
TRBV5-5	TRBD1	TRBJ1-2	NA	CASRAPGGFGGYTF	TGTGCCAGCAGGGCCCCAGGGGGCTTTGGTGGCTACACCTTC
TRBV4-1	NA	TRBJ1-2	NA	CASSQAGKRGYTF	TGCGCCAGCAGCCAAGCGGGGAAGCGTGGCTACACCTTC
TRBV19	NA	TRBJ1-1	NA	CASTPGLTAEAFF	TGTGCCAGTACCCCGGGACTGACAGCTGAAGCTTTCTTT
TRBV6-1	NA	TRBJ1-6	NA	CASSELYPGQGRNSPLHF	TGTGCCAGCAGTGAACTTTATCCAGGCCAGGGTCGAAATTCACCCCTCCACTTT
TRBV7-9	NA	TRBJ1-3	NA	CASTSAGFGNTIYF	TGTGCCAGCACCTCCGCGGGTTTCGGAAACACCATATATTTT
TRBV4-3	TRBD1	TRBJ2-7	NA	CASSQGGQGVGEQYF	TGCGCCAGCAGCCAAGGAGGCCAGGGGGTGGGCGAGCAGTACTTC
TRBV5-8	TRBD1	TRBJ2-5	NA	CASSLVQGVQETQYF	TGTGCCAGCAGCCTAGTTCAGGGGGTCCAAGAGACCCAGTACTTC
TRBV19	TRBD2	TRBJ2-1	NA	CASSIGGDYNEQFF	TGTGCCAGTAGTATCGGGGGGGACTACAATGAGCAGTTCTTC
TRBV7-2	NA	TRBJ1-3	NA	CASRQASSGNTIYF	TGTGCCAGCAGGCAAGCTTCCTCTGGAAACACCATATATTTT
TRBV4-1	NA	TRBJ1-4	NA	CASSQNSGTARVKLFF	TGCGCCAGCAGCCAAAACTCCGGAACAGCCCGTGTGAAACTGTTTTTT
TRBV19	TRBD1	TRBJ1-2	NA	CASIGGSANYGYTF	TGTGCCAGTATAGGGGGCAGTGCTAACTATGGCTACACCTTC
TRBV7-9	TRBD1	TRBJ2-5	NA	CASSLTGGPQETQYF	TGTGCCAGCAGCTTGACAGGGGGCCCCCAAGAGACCCAGTACTTC
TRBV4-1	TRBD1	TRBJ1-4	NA	CASSRGQGAEKLFF	TGCGCCAGCAGCCGAGGTCAGGGGGCTGAAAAACTGTTTTTT
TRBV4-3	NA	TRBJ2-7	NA	CASSQDRTRGGYSYEQYF	TGCGCCAGCAGCCAAGACCGAACCAGGGGTGGGTACTCCTACGAGCAGTACTTC
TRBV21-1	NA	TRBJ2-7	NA	CASSKGGTTPSYEQYF	TGTGCCAGCAGCAAAGGAGGGACAACCCCCTCCTACGAGCAGTACTTC
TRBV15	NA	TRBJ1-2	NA	CATSRETAYGYTF	TGTGCCACCAGCAGAGAAACAGCCTATGGCTACACCTTC
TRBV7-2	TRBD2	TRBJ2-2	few	CASSSSGGTNTGELFF	TGTGCCAGCAGCTCAAGCGGGGGCACGAACACCGGGGAGCTGTTTTTT
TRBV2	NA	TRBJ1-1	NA	CASSFQGDDWTEAFF	TGTGCCAGCAGTTTTCAAGGGGATGACTGGACTGAAGCTTTCTTT
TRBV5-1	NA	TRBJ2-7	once	CASSLEGGSLYEQYF	TGCGCCAGCAGCTTGGAGGGGGGGTCGCTTTACGAGCAGTACTTC
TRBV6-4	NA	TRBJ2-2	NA	CASISDKLSGELFF	TGTGCCAGCATCTCCGACAAGCTCTCCGGGGAGCTGTTTTTT